Described below is a single T cell receptor beta chain sequence and its context. Trimming took 5 bases from V and 5 from J, leaving 15 bases between them. CDR1 is MNHEY and CDR2 is SVGAGI in the germline V gene. This CDR3 is 14 amino acids long. The source of the sample is a study of blood T cell repertoires in COVID-19. Produced via immunoSEQ multiplex PCR; TCRdb's table is partial and in-frame only. The table shows about 240,000 clones, with about nine tenths occurring only once. This chain links TRBV6-5 with TRBJ1-1; D gene ambiguous. Sequenced material: peripheral blood. The TCR comes from a young man with COVID-19, enrolled during active disease. The CDR3 is CASSLSQAQTEAFF. The CDR3 nucleotides read TGTGCCAGCAGTCTGTCGCAGGCCCAAACTGAAGCTTTCTTT.